These T cell receptor beta chains were read from a single sample in a study of T cell changes during pregnancy in multiple sclerosis. Sequenced by immunoSEQ multiplex PCR; TCRdb stores in-frame clones only, minus some. This sample has 60,000 or so clones, with roughly 88% found just once. Sequenced here: peripheral blood, sampled in the second trimester of pregnancy. Receptors originate from a female donor in good health, enrolled as a control in a pregnancy study. Each CDR3 is given with its conserved first and last residue. Each record gives: V gene, CDR3 protein.

>TRBV19
CASSEGTETQYF
>TRBV7-2
CASSRLQETQYF
>TRBV5-4
CASSSPTDREFGELFF
>TRBV27
CASSFLGTSGSRETQYF
>TRBV18
CASSERFPGELFF
>TRBV7-2
CASSGDRGLREQYF
>TRBV4-2
CASSQESGNNEQFF
>TRBV15
CATSRDLWGEGGSSPLHF
>TRBV9
CASSVQPGMNTEAFF
>TRBV6-4
CASSDAGSVTQYF
>TRBV9
CASSVGGGGEQFF
>TRBV5-6
CASSFGSGGAENTQYF
>TRBV27
CASSLSPPPRKGPTDTQYF
>TRBV19
CASSIGLDGAFF
>TRBV11-2
CASSLRTGATNEKLFF
>TRBV27
CASSLTRDNYGYTF
>TRBV27
CASSFGGETQYF
>TRBV19
CATRTGYNEQFF
>TRBV28
CASSFGTSFEAFF
>TRBV6-5
CASSYVGGNTEAFF
>TRBV5-6
CASSLDRRISYEQYF
>TRBV10-1
CASSEASRSPLHF
>TRBV28
CASSLGLANEQYF
>TRBV5-1
CASSTSFSGNNEQFF
>TRBV2
CASAGPTDTQYF
>TRBV7-9
CASSLQESSYEQYF
>TRBV7-9
CASSLRLAGVGDTQYF
>TRBV28
CASSEYYEQYF
>TRBV2
CASSPGGLAGKIYEQYF
>TRBV18
CASSPLVGDSYNEQFF
>TRBV5-4
CASSSLAGGRETQYF
>TRBV7-2
CASRRYLAAYYNEQFF
>TRBV28
CASSSGTGDGANVLTF
>TRBV5-1
CASSRIAGGQINEQFF
>TRBV28
CASSPETARSSYEQYF
>TRBV21-1
CASSLGTVHFRPQHF
>TRBV6-1
CASSSAGVEQFF
>TRBV13
CASSFGSSHEQYF
>TRBV2
CASKQQAGNGYTF
>TRBV5-6
CASSRRGRRVPEAFF
>TRBV19
CASSLADTQYF
>TRBV11-3
CASSLSRESYNEQFF
>TRBV11-1
CASSFDRTSGANVLTF
>TRBV9
CASSVFDRVGRGGYTF
>TRBV5-8
CASSLYSTRYSGANVLTF
>TRBV7-9
CASSPQHLQETQYF